Each of the 32 T cell receptor beta chains below was sequenced from the same sample in a study of graft-versus-host responses after intestinal transplantation. No antigen has been assigned to these receptors. TCRdb keeps only in-frame clones here, not all; method: immunoSEQ multiplex PCR. There are over 75,000 clones in the sample; around 93% occur only once, and about 0.062% lies in the top ten. The specimen comprised unstimulated CD8+ T cells sorted from spleen or lymph node cells, sampled before transplant. Every receptor here comes from a human donor who was the organ donor for an intestinal transplant.

This chain joins TRBV29-1 and TRBJ2-2, with D possibly matching TRBD1 (5 bases). The CDR3 is 14 residues long. V was cut by 4 bases and J by 1 base, with 10 bases left in between. Germline lookup yields CDR1 SQVTM and CDR2 ANQGSEA. CDR3 region: CSVGDSENTGELFF. The CDR3 bases are TGCAGCGTTGGTGACAGCGAGAACACCGGGGAGCTGTTTTTT.

The V and J genes are TRBV15 and TRBJ2-5; D is uncertain. The CDR3 has 12 residues. V dropped 1 base and J dropped 5 bases, with 5 bases sitting between them. In germline, CDR1 is LNHNV, CDR2 YYDKDF (reference sequence). The DNA of the CDR3 is TGTGCCACCAGCAGAGCCTCGGAGACCCAGTACTTC. This sequence encodes CATSRASETQYF.

The chain links TRBV2 to TRBJ2-3; the D gene is possibly TRBD2 (5 bases). V was cut by 4 bases and J by 4 bases, with 9 bases left in between. CDR1 and CDR2 (germline): SNHLY, FYNNEI. The CDR3 sequence is 13 residues long. DNA for the CDR3: TGTGCCAGCAGTGTCCGGGGAGCAGATACGCAGTATTTT. This sequence encodes CASSVRGADTQYF.

The chain couples TRBV6-4 to TRBJ2-3; D is undetermined. The V end lost 2 bases, the J end lost 8 bases, and 14 bases lay between the germline ends. CDR1 MRHNA and CDR2 SNTAGT come from the germline V gene. The CDR3 sequence is 14 residues long. The CDR3 loop is CASSDDKISGTQYF. The CDR3 bases are TGTGCCAGCAGTGACGATAAGATTTCGGGTACGCAGTATTTT.

The chain couples TRBV7-6 to TRBJ2-2; weak D call: TRBD2 (6 bases). CDR1 SGHVS and CDR2 FNYEAQ come from the germline V gene. Deletions cut 0 bases from V and 1 base from J, with 12 bases between. The CDR3 covers 17 residues. CDR3 sequence reads: CASSLASWGENTGELFF. CDR3 nucleotides: TGTGCCAGCAGCTTAGCTTCCTGGGGGGAGAACACCGGGGAGCTGTTTTTT.

The chain couples TRBV19 to TRBJ2-1; D perhaps matches TRBD2 (7 bases). Between the trimmed V and J ends, which lost 3 bases and 1 base, there was a span of 13 bases. CDR1 is LNHDA, CDR2 SQIVND, per germline (reference sequence). The CDR3 extends over 16 amino acids. The CDR3 DNA reads TGTGCCAGTAGTATGGGGGGGCCAAGTTCCTACAATGAGCAGTTCTTC. Its protein product is CASSMGGPSSYNEQFF.

The CDR3 coding sequence is TGTGCCAGCAGCGTTACAGGGGGCATCCTAGCGGGAGGCTACAATGAGCAGTTCTTC. Its translation is CASSVTGGILAGGYNEQFF. The chain joins TRBV9 to TRBJ2-1, with 11 bases identical to TRBD2. The CDR3 length is 19 residues. V lost 2 bases, J lost 3 bases, and 13 bases stayed unmatched. Germline V CDR1 and CDR2: SGDLS, YYNGEE.

The rearrangement uses TRBV6-6 and TRBJ2-6; D is possibly TRBD2 (5 bases). The CDR3 has 16 residues. V dropped 7 bases and J dropped 4 bases, with 17 bases sitting between them. Germline V gene lookup returns CDR1 MNHNY and CDR2 SVGAGI (reference sequence). CDR3 bases: TGTGCCAGCATCGCTACTACCCGGGAAGGGGCCAACGTCCTGACTTTC. Protein: CASIATTREGANVLTF.

J is TRBJ2-5 and V is TRBV5-1; 13 bases align to TRBD2. Germline V lookup: CDR1 SGHRS, CDR2 YFSETQ. J was trimmed by 3 bases and V by 4 bases; bases with no gene match: 6. The length of the CDR3 is 16 residues. This CDR3 reads CASSLWGTSGEETQYF. Here the CDR3 DNA reads TGCGCCAGCAGCCTGTGGGGGACTAGCGGGGAAGAGACCCAGTACTTC.

This clone was seen only once. The chain joins TRBV29-1 to TRBJ2-1; 8 bases are a match to TRBD2. CDR1 is SQVTM, CDR2 ANQGSEA, per germline. The CDR3 is 13 residues long. The V gene end was trimmed by 6 bases and the J gene end by 8 bases; junction bases not matched to a gene: 9. In DNA, the CDR3 is TGCAGCGTGGCGGGACTAGAATGGCATGAGCAGTTCTTC. Its translation: CSVAGLEWHEQFF.

The gene calls are TRBV5-1 and TRBJ2-7; 7 bases are a match to TRBD2. The length of the CDR3 is 14 residues. The germline CDR1 and CDR2 sequences are SGHRS and YFSETQ. V trimming: 2 bases; J trimming: 3 bases; junction bases outside the gene matches: 5. The CDR3 coding sequence is TGCGCCAGCAGCTTCGGGGGGTCAGACTACGAGCAGTACTTC. This gives the protein CASSFGGSDYEQYF.

This clone was observed a handful of times. The J gene is TRBJ1-5, the V gene TRBV13; D not certain. Deletions cut 1 base from V and 5 bases from J, with 6 bases between. The CDR3 totals 13 residues. The germline CDR1 and CDR2 sequences are PRHDT and FYEKMQ (reference sequence). CDR3 sequence reads: CASSLAVHQPQHF. CDR3 in DNA: TGTGCCAGCAGCTTAGCTGTTCATCAGCCCCAGCATTTT.

This chain uses TRBV5-1 with TRBJ1-2; 7 positions agree with TRBD1. Germline CDR1 reads SGHRS; CDR2 reads YFSETQ. The CDR3 spans 15 residues. The J segment lost 2 bases and the V segment lost 2 bases, leaving 6 bases of the junction unmatched. CDR3 sequence (DNA): TGCGCCAGCAGCTTTCTAGGGGGCTTGAACTATGGCTACACCTTC. It translates to CASSFLGGLNYGYTF.

This clone was seen a few times. The CDR3, as DNA: TGTGCCAGCACTTTGACAGGGGGTTCACCCCTCCACTTT. Protein product: CASTLTGGSPLHF. This rearrangement joins TRBV6-5 to TRBJ1-6; 9 bases are shared with TRBD1. The CDR3 spans 13 residues. Trimming at V came to 7 bases and at J to 9 bases, leaving 4 bases not matched to a gene. From germline, CDR1 is MNHEY and CDR2 SVGAGI.

This chain links TRBV6-5 with TRBJ2-3; 10 nucleotides line up with TRBD2. The CDR3 is 16 residues long. The V gene end was trimmed by 0 bases and the J gene end by 0 bases; junction bases not matched to a gene: 0. CDR1 MNHEY and CDR2 SVGAGI come from the germline V gene. The CDR3 DNA is TGTGCCAGCAGTTACTCGACTAGCGGGAGCACAGATACGCAGTATTTT. As protein: CASSYSTSGSTDTQYF.

The chain joins TRBV6-5 to TRBJ1-4; 7 bases match TRBD1. Germline V gene data show CDR1 as MNHEY and CDR2 as SVGAGI. The ends lost 4 bases at V and 7 bases at J; junction bases unmatched: 9. This CDR3 region has 15 residues. The CDR3 region is CASSWTETGPEKLFF. The DNA of the CDR3 is TGTGCCAGCAGTTGGACCGAGACAGGGCCTGAAAAACTGTTTTTT.

The chain recombines TRBV12-5 with TRBJ2-7; TRBD1 matches at 8 bases. Trimming took 1 base from V and 3 from J; bases not matched to a gene: 5. Germline lookup yields CDR1 LGHNT and CDR2 FRNRAP. The CDR3 contains 15 residues. The CDR3 sequence: CASGLDTGTGYEQYF. The CDR3 DNA is TGTGCTAGTGGTTTGGACACCGGGACAGGCTACGAGCAGTACTTC.

The chain links TRBV5-1 to TRBJ2-1; 7 positions match TRBD1. The junction had 5 bases not matched to a gene; V was cut back by 4 bases and J by 7 bases. The CDR3 is 13 amino acids. From germline, CDR1 is SGHRS and CDR2 YFSETQ. CDR3 nucleotides: TGCGCCAGCAGCCGCACGACAGGGAATGAGCAGTTCTTC. Translation gives CASSRTTGNEQFF.

The J gene is TRBJ2-2, the V gene TRBV30, with D perhaps TRBD2 (5 bases). Trimming stripped 7 bases from V and 1 base from J, with 16 bases between. The germline CDR1 and CDR2 sequences are GTSNPN and SVGIG (reference sequence). CDR3 length: 15 residues. DNA of the CDR3: TGTGCCTCCGTGGGGAGCTCCCAGAACACCGGGGAGCTGTTTTTT. Translating it yields CASVGSSQNTGELFF.

The chain recombines TRBV5-4 with TRBJ2-7; 7 nucleotides line up with TRBD1. The CDR3 spans 12 residues. The junction had 5 bases not matched to a gene; V was cut back by 5 bases and J by 6 bases. Germline CDR1 reads SGHNT; CDR2 reads YYREEE (reference sequence). For the CDR3, the DNA is TGTGCCAGCAGTTGGTCAGGGGGCGAGCAGTACTTC. It codes for CASSWSGGEQYF.

This clone was seen only once. The rearrangement joins TRBV5-1 to TRBJ2-7; TRBD1 is a possible D gene (5 bases). The V gene's germline CDR1 is SGHRS and CDR2 YFSETQ. The CDR3 is made up of 14 amino acids. Between the trimmed V and J ends, which lost 1 base and 0 bases, there was a span of 8 bases. The CDR3 DNA reads TGCGCCAGCAGCTTGAGTGGGGCCTCCTACGAGCAGTACTTC. It specifies CASSLSGASYEQYF.

The chain joins TRBV29-1 to TRBJ2-1; 10 bases map to TRBD2. Germline lookup yields CDR1 SQVTM and CDR2 ANQGSEA. CDR3 length: 17 amino acids. V lost 2 bases, J lost 1 base, and 8 bases stayed unmatched. CDR3 nucleotide sequence: TGCAGCGTTGAACGGCTAGCGGGAGAGGGGTCCTACAATGAGCAGTTCTTC. This codes for CSVERLAGEGSYNEQFF.

The CDR3 here is CSAQDFLLTDTQYF. DNA for the CDR3: TGCAGCGCCCAAGACTTTCTTCTAACAGATACGCAGTATTTT. The chain uses TRBV29-1 and TRBJ2-3, with D uncertain. Trimming removed 7 bases at V and 3 bases at J, with 17 bases between. There are 14 residues in the CDR3. CDR1 and CDR2 (germline): SQVTM, ANQGSEA.

V usage is TRBV7-9 and J usage is TRBJ2-1, with no clear D. The CDR3 extends over 16 amino acids. V lost 5 bases, J lost 0 bases, and 14 bases lay in between. In germline, CDR1 is SEHNR, CDR2 FQNEAQ (reference sequence). CDR3 in DNA: TGTGCCAGCAGCAAGCCTGGAGCGTCCTCCTACAATGAGCAGTTCTTC. This gives the protein CASSKPGASSYNEQFF.

The chain combines TRBV13 with TRBJ2-4; the D gene is possibly TRBD1 (6 bases). This CDR3 has 14 amino acids. V lost 4 bases, J lost 6 bases, and 13 bases lay in between. Germline V CDR1 and CDR2: PRHDT, FYEKMQ (reference sequence). CDR3 protein: CASSSRDMLNIQYF. The DNA for the CDR3 is TGTGCCAGCAGCTCCCGGGACATGCTAAACATTCAGTACTTC. The complete variable domain, with remaining parts taken from reference TRBV13 and TRBJ2-4, reads AAGVIQSPRHLIKEKRETATLKCYPIPRHDTVYWYQQGPGQDPQFLISFYEKMQSDKGSIPDRFSAQQFSDYHSELNMSSLELGDSALYFCASSSRDMLNIQYFGAGTRLSVL.

The V call is TRBV5-8, the J call TRBJ2-5; 10 positions match TRBD2. The assigned J gene may be wrong: the sequence end matches TRBJ2-7 better. Germline CDR1 SGHTS, CDR2 YDEGEE. CDR3 length: 15 amino acids. CDR3: CASSHPSGGYYEQYF. In DNA form, the CDR3 reads TGTGCCAGCAGCCATCCTAGCGGGGGTTACTACGAGCAGTACTTC.

CDR3 protein: CASSLFFNSPLHF. Written as DNA, the CDR3 is TGTGCCAGCAGTTTATTCTTTAATTCACCCCTCCACTTT. The gene calls are TRBV27 and TRBJ1-6; no definite D call. Germline CDR1 reads MNHEY; CDR2 reads SMNVEV (reference sequence). The CDR3 consists of 13 residues. Trimming removed 1 base at V and 6 bases at J, with 4 bases between.

The rearrangement links TRBV5-6 to TRBJ1-5; 9 nucleotides align to TRBD1. The CDR3 has 14 amino acids. Losses at the gene ends were 5 bases for V and 6 bases for J; bases not matched to a gene: 6. Germline loops: CDR1 SGHDT, CDR2 YYEEEE. The CDR3 DNA is TGTGCCAGCAGATCCGGGACAGGGAGTCAGCCCCAGCATTTT. Its protein is CASRSGTGSQPQHF.

This chain uses TRBV28 with TRBJ2-1; D ambiguous. The V end was cut by 3 bases, the J end by 9 bases, with 15 bases between. Germline V gene lookup returns CDR1 MDHEN and CDR2 SYDVKM. The CDR3 is 14 residues long. CDR3 DNA sequence: TGTGCCAGCAGTTTGTACGAATCCTCCGGTGAGCAGTTCTTC. Protein sequence: CASSLYESSGEQFF.

The chain is built from TRBV6-5 and TRBJ2-7, with 9 bases matching TRBD2. The V segment lost 6 bases and the J segment 3 bases; nucleotides outside the gene matches: 9. CDR3 size: 15 residues. Looked up from germline, CDR1 is MNHEY and CDR2 is SVGAGI. CDR3 amino acids: CASSRDLAGSYEQYF. The CDR3 bases are TGTGCCAGCAGCCGGGACCTAGCGGGAAGCTACGAGCAGTACTTC.

The rearrangement uses TRBV18 and TRBJ2-7, with D unresolved. V was clipped by 5 bases and J by 1 base, with 27 bases between them. The CDR3 is 19 amino acids. The germline V gene encodes CDR1 KGHSH and CDR2 LQKENI. CDR3 amino acids: CASSSAFRNTVFWSYEQYF. DNA for the CDR3: TGTGCCAGCTCATCAGCATTCCGCAACACAGTTTTTTGGTCCTACGAGCAGTACTTC.

The V gene is TRBV9, the J gene TRBJ2-2; 8 bases fit TRBD2. The CDR3 totals 15 residues. After removal of 0 bases from V and 5 bases from J, the junction contained 3 bases not matched to a gene. CDR1 is SGDLS and CDR2 is YYNGEE in the germline V gene. The CDR3 region has the DNA TGTGCCAGCAGCGTAGGACGGGGGGGAACCGGGGAGCTGTTTTTT. Translated: CASSVGRGGTGELFF.